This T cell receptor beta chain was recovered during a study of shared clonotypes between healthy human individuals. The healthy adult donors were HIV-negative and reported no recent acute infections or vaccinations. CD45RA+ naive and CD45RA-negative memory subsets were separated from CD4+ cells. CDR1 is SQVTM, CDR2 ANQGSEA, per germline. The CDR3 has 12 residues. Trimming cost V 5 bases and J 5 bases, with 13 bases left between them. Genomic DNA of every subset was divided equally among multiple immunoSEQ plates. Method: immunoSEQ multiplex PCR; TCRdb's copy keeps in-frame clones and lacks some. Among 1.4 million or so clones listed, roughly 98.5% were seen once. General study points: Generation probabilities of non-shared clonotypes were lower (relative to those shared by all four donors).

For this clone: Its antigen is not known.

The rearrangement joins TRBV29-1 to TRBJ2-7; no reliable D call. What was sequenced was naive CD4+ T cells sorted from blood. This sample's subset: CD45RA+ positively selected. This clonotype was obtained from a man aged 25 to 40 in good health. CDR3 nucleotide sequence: TGCAGCGTTAGTCGTGGGTCAGACGAGCAGTACTTC. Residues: CSVSRGSDEQYF.